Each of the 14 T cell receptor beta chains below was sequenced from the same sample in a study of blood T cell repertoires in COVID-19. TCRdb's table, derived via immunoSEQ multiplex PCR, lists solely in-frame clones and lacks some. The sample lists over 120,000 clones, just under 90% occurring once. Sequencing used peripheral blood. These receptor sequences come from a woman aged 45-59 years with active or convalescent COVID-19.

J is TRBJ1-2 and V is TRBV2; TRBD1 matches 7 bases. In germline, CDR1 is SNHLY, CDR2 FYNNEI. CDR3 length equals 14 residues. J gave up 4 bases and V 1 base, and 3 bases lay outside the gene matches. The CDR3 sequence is CASSEESGGYGYTF. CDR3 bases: TGTGCCAGCAGTGAAGAGTCAGGGGGCTATGGCTACACCTTC.

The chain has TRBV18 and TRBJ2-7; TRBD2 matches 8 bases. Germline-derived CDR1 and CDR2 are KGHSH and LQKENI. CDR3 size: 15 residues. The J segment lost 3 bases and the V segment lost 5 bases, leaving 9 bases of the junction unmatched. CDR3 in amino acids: CASSRSGGVNYEQYF. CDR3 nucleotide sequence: TGTGCCAGCTCAAGAAGCGGGGGCGTCAACTACGAGCAGTACTTC.

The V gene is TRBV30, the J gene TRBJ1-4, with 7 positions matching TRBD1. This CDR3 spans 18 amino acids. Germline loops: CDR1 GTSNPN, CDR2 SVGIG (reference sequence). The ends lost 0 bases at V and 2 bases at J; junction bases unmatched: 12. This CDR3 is CAWSVGGRGYSTNEKLFF. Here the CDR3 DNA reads TGTGCCTGGAGTGTGGGAGGCAGGGGGTATTCTACTAATGAAAAACTGTTTTTT.

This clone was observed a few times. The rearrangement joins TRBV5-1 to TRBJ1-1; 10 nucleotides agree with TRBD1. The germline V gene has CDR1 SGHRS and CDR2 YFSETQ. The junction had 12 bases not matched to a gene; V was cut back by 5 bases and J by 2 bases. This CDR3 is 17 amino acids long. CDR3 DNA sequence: TGCGCCAGCAGTTTGACAGGGGGCGGCTACCCCAACACTGAAGCTTTCTTT. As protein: CASSLTGGGYPNTEAFF.

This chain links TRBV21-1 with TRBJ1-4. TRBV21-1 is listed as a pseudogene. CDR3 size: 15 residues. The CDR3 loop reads CASPQLGGTREKLFF. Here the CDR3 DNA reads TGTGCCAGCCCCCAGTTGGGGGGGACGAGGGAAAAACTGTTTTTT.

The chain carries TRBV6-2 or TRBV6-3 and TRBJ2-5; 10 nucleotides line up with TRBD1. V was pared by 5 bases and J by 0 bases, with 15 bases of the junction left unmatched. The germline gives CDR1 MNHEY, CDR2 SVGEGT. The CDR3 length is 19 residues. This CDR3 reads CASSHPPGTGASYQETQYF. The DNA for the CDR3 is TGTGCCAGCAGTCACCCCCCCGGGACAGGGGCCTCGTACCAAGAGACCCAGTACTTC.

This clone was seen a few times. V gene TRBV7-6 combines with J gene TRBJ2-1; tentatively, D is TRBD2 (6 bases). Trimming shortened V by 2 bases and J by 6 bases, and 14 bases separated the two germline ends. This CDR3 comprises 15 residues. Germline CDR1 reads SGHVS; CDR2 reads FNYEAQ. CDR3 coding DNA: TGTGCCAGCAGCTTACGTCGGGAGACCCTCAATGAGCAGTTCTTC. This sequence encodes CASSLRRETLNEQFF.

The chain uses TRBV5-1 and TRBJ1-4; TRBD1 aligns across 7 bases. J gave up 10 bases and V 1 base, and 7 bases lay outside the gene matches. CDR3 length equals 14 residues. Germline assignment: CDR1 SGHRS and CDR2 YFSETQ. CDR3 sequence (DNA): TGCGCCAGCAGCTTGAGGGCAGGGGGACTAAAACTGTTTTTT. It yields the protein CASSLRAGGLKLFF.

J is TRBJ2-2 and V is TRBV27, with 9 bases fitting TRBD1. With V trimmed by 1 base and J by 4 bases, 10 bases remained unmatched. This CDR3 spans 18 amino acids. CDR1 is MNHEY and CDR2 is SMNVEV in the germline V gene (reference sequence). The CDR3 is CASSLWGPGQGTTGELFF. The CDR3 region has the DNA TGTGCCAGCAGTTTATGGGGGCCGGGACAGGGAACCACCGGGGAGCTGTTTTTT.

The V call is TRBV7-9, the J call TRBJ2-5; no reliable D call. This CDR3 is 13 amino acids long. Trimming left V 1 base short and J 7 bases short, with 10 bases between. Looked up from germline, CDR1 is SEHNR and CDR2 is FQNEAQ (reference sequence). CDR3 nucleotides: TGTGCCAGCAGCTTAGGTGACGACTCGACCCAGTACTTC. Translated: CASSLGDDSTQYF.

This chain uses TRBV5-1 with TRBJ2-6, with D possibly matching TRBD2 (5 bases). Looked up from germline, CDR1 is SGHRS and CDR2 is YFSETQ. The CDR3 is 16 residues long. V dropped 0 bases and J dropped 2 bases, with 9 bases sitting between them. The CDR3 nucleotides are TGCGCCAGCAGCTTGGGTTCGGGGACTGGGGCCAACGTCCTGACTTTC. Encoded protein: CASSLGSGTGANVLTF.

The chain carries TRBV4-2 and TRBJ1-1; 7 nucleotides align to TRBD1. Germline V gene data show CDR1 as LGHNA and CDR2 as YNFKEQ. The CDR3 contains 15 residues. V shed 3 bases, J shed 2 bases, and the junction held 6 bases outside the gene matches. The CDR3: CASSHIDRANTEAFF. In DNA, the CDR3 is TGTGCCAGCAGCCATATAGACAGGGCTAACACTGAAGCTTTCTTT.

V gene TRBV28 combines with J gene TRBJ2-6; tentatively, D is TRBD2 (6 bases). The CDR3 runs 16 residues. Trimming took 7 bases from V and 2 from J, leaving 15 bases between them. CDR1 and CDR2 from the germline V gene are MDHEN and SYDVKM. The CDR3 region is CASTNWGGAGANVLTF. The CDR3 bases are TGTGCCAGCACTAATTGGGGAGGCGCTGGGGCCAACGTCCTGACTTTC.

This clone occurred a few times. The CDR3 DNA reads TGTGCCAGCAGCCCAGGGGTCGTGGTCACCGGGGAGCTGTTTTTT. It codes for CASSPGVVVTGELFF. The chain employs TRBV14 and TRBJ2-2, with a possible D match to TRBD1 (6 bases). V lost 4 bases and J 4 bases, leaving 13 bases between the germline ends. This CDR3 region has 15 residues. Germline CDR1 and CDR2: SGHDN and FVKESK.